This T cell receptor (beta chain) came from a study of cytomegalovirus exposure and HLA in healthy donors. Overall study results and limits: Cytomegalovirus status was reportedly diagnosed by the classifier with high sensitivity and specificity. Presence/absence analyses assumed roughly uniform sequencing depth across donors, which may not hold.

The CDR3 spans 12 residues. V lost 5 bases and J 0 bases, leaving 5 bases between the germline ends. Germline CDR1 and CDR2: SGHTA and FQGNSA. As for this clone: Its specificity is not known.

PCR was performed using 60 Vbeta and 13 Jbeta primers. TCRdb's copy holds only in-frame clones and misses some; the assay was immunoSEQ multiplex PCR. The data show roughly 200,000 clones, more than 80% seen once. This TCR was recovered from a boy younger than 18 in good health and CMV-seronegative. The gene calls are TRBV7-2 and TRBJ2-7; D not resolved. Sequenced material: PBMCs. The CDR3 loop reads CASSLSSYEQYF. The DNA of the CDR3 is TGTGCCAGCAGCCTGAGCTCCTACGAGCAGTACTTC.